The rows below give T cell receptor beta chains drawn from one sample of a study of blood T cell repertoires in COVID-19. Some clones are missing from TCRdb's copy, which holds only in-frame ones; the method was immunoSEQ multiplex PCR. The sample holds approximately 180,000 clones, roughly 76% seen once. Sequencing was carried out using peripheral blood. The receptors come from a woman aged 80 or older with COVID-19, enrolled during active disease. Each CDR3 is given with its conserved first and last residue. D genes are given only for firm matches. Where a row states a size, it is once, few, many or the class of an expanded clone; other rows omit it.

15	TRBV7-9	TRBJ1-1	.	.	TGTGCCAGCAGCTTAGGCCTCTTCAGATACACTGAAGCTTTCTTT	CASSLGLFRYTEAFF
15	TRBV6-2/TRBV6-3	TRBJ1-1	.	TRBD1	TGTGCCAGCAGTGCAACCGGGACAGGGGGCTCGGGAGCTTTCTTT	CASSATGTGGSGAFF
14	TRBV30	TRBJ1-3	.	.	TGTGCCTGGAGTGTAACAGGGTCTGGAAACACCATATATTTT	CAWSVTGSGNTIYF
16	TRBV27	TRBJ2-1	.	TRBD2	TGTGCCAGCAGTTTATCTGCGGGAGACCGAAACAATGAGCAGTTCTTC	CASSLSAGDRNNEQFF
13	TRBV7-8	TRBJ1-1	.	.	TGTGCCAGCAGCTACAGCTTGAACACTGAAGCTTTCTTT	CASSYSLNTEAFF
15	TRBV19	TRBJ1-5	.	.	TGTGCCAGTAGTATGGAGGCCAGAAGCAATCAGCCCCAGCATTTT	CASSMEARSNQPQHF
15	TRBV5-1	TRBJ1-6	.	.	TGCGCCAGCAGCTTGGCGGGGCAGGGGTTTTCACCCCTCCACTTT	CASSLAGQGFSPLHF
16	TRBV11-3	TRBJ2-3	.	TRBD1	TGTGCCAGCAGCACAGGGGGGACAGGGGGAACAGATACGCAGTATTTT	CASSTGGTGGTDTQYF
13	TRBV9	TRBJ1-5	.	.	TGTGCCAGCAGCGTGGGGCAGAATCAGCCCCAGCATTTT	CASSVGQNQPQHF
15	TRBV5-4	TRBJ2-5	.	TRBD1	TGTGCCAGCAGCTTGATAACAGGGGGCGGAGAGACCCAGTACTTC	CASSLITGGGETQYF
12	TRBV20-1	TRBJ2-7	.	.	TGCAGTGCTAGTGGCAGGGCTAGCGAGCAGTACTTC	CSASGRASEQYF
15	TRBV27	TRBJ2-7	.	TRBD2	TGTGCCAACAACCGGATTAGCGGGGGTTCCTACGAGCAGTACTTC	CANNRISGGSYEQYF
13	TRBV29-1	TRBJ2-7	.	.	TGCAGCGTTGTAGCACCGCTCTCCTACGAGCAGTACTTC	CSVVAPLSYEQYF
15	TRBV14	TRBJ2-5	.	.	TGTGCCAGCAGCCGTATCGGAGGGGACCAAGAGACCCAGTACTTC	CASSRIGGDQETQYF
16	TRBV7-9	TRBJ2-7	few	TRBD2	TGTGCCAGCAGCCCCGGGACTAGCGGGGACACCTACGAGCAGTACTTC	CASSPGTSGDTYEQYF
16	TRBV5-1	TRBJ1-3	.	.	TGCGCCAGCAGCTTGGACAGGGTAAAGTTCGGAAACACCATATATTTT	CASSLDRVKFGNTIYF
15	TRBV11-3	TRBJ1-5	.	TRBD1	TGTGCCAGCAGCTTGACAGGGGGCGCGGATCAGCCCCAGCATTTT	CASSLTGGADQPQHF
13	TRBV20-1	TRBJ2-7	.	TRBD1	TGCAGTGCTAGTGACAGGGTATCCTACGAGCAGTACTTC	CSASDRVSYEQYF
15	TRBV18	TRBJ2-1	.	.	TGTGCCAGCTCACCACGGACACAGGGAGGGAATGAGCAGTTCTTC	CASSPRTQGGNEQFF
15	TRBV5-6	TRBJ1-1	.	TRBD1	TGTGCCAGCAGCAGGGGACAGGGAAGGAACACTGAAGCTTTCTTT	CASSRGQGRNTEAFF
14	TRBV19	TRBJ2-5	.	.	TGTGCCAGTAGTATAGTGGGGGCAGAAGAGACCCAGTACTTC	CASSIVGAEETQYF
14	TRBV19	TRBJ1-6	once	.	TGTGCCAGTAACAGACAGGAGAGAAATTCACCCCTCCACTTT	CASNRQERNSPLHF
13	TRBV12-3/TRBV12-4	TRBJ1-2	.	.	TGTGCCAGCAGCCCCTACGGTGGCTATGGCTACACCTTC	CASSPYGGYGYTF
16	TRBV4-3	TRBJ1-1	.	TRBD1	TGCGCCAGCAGCCCTAACCTGGACAGGGGCCGCACTGAAGCTTTCTTT	CASSPNLDRGRTEAFF
14	TRBV2	TRBJ1-3	once	.	TGTGCCAGCAGTGAACAGTTCTCTGGAAACACCATATATTTT	CASSEQFSGNTIYF
11	TRBV20-1	TRBJ2-1	.	TRBD2	TGCAGCCGTGGACTAGTAGATGAGCAGTTCTTC	CSRGLVDEQFF
15	TRBV5-4	TRBJ1-4	.	.	TGTGCCAGCAGCTTGGGGGCAGGGGACGGGGAAAAACTGTTTTTT	CASSLGAGDGEKLFF
16	TRBV28	TRBJ1-5	once	TRBD1	TGTGCCAGCAGCATCGGACAGGGACGGAGCAATCAGCCCCAGCATTTT	CASSIGQGRSNQPQHF
15	TRBV7-2	TRBJ2-3	.	TRBD2	TGTGCCAGCAGCGTTCTAGCGGGAGGTACAGATACGCAGTATTTT	CASSVLAGGTDTQYF
13	TRBV10-2	TRBJ2-7	.	TRBD2	TGCGCCAGCGCTGGACTAGCCGTCTACGAGCAGTACTTC	CASAGLAVYEQYF
16	TRBV7-6	TRBJ1-2	.	.	TGTGCCAGCAGCTTAGGAGTTAACGCGGGGCACTATGGCTACACCTTC	CASSLGVNAGHYGYTF
13	TRBV29-1	TRBJ1-1	once	TRBD1	TGCAGCACCTACAGGGGCGTGAACACTGAAGCTTTCTTT	CSTYRGVNTEAFF
15	TRBV5-4	TRBJ1-6	once	.	TGTGCCAGCAGCTTTCCGACAGGCCATAATTCACCCCTCCACTTT	CASSFPTGHNSPLHF
15	TRBV4-3	TRBJ1-4	.	.	TGCGCCAGCAGCCAAGGGGGGGTAACTAATGAAAAACTGTTTTTT	CASSQGGVTNEKLFF
15	TRBV5-4	TRBJ2-2	.	TRBD2	TGTGCCAGCACCGGGACTAGCGGGACCACCGGGGAGCTGTTTTTT	CASTGTSGTTGELFF
18	TRBV7-6	TRBJ2-1	.	.	TGTGCCAGCAGCTTAAAGGGATCCGGGACAATCCCTTCCAATGAGCAGTTCTTC	CASSLKGSGTIPSNEQFF
14	TRBV18	TRBJ2-1	.	.	TGTGCCAGCTCACCAGGGAGCTCCTACAATGAGCAGTTCTTC	CASSPGSSYNEQFF
14	TRBV5-1	TRBJ2-1	once	.	TGCGCCAGCAGTGAAGCGTTCTCCTACAATGAGCAGTTCTTC	CASSEAFSYNEQFF
13	TRBV12-3/TRBV12-4	TRBJ1-1	.	TRBD1	TGTGCCAGCCAGGCAGGGGGGAACACTGAAGCTTTCTTT	CASQAGGNTEAFF
16	TRBV28	TRBJ2-5	.	TRBD2	TGTGCCAGCAGCAGCAGACTAGCGGGAGGGAGGGAGACCCAGTACTTC	CASSSRLAGGRETQYF
13	TRBV7-8	TRBJ1-2	once	.	TGTGCCAGCAGCCCGCAGGGAAGTTTTGGCTACACCTTC	CASSPQGSFGYTF
15	TRBV2	TRBJ1-4	.	TRBD1	TGTGCCAGCGGGTTAAACAGGGGGCTGGGGGAAAAACTGTTTTTT	CASGLNRGLGEKLFF
16	TRBV18	TRBJ2-1	few	.	TGTGCCAGCTCACCATTATCTGTTAGCTCCTACAATGAGCAGTTCTTC	CASSPLSVSSYNEQFF
12	TRBV18	TRBJ2-7	once	TRBD1	TGTGCCAGCTCAGACAGGGATTACGAGCAGTACTTC	CASSDRDYEQYF
15	TRBV7-2	TRBJ2-2	few	.	TGTGCCAGCAGCTTAGCACTAGCATCCGCCGGGGAGCTGTTTTTT	CASSLALASAGELFF
14	TRBV3-1/TRBV3-2	TRBJ1-2	.	TRBD1	TGTGCCAGCAGCCAAGCGACAGGGAACTATGGCTACACCTTC	CASSQATGNYGYTF
16	TRBV7-8	TRBJ2-3	.	TRBD2	TGTGCCAGCAGCTTAGTTAGCGGGAGAACCACAGATACGCAGTATTTT	CASSLVSGRTTDTQYF
16	TRBV28	TRBJ2-2	.	TRBD2	TGTGCCAGCAGTTCCCCCCTAGTGGCGGGAGCCGGGGAGCTGTTTTTT	CASSSPLVAGAGELFF
15	TRBV28	TRBJ1-4	.	TRBD1	TGTGCCAGCAGTCAAAACAGGGGGTATAATGAAAAACTGTTTTTT	CASSQNRGYNEKLFF
14	TRBV6-5	TRBJ2-5	once	.	TGTGCCAGCAGTTACCGCGGAGGGGGCGAGACCCAGTACTTC	CASSYRGGGETQYF
15	TRBV3-1/TRBV3-2	TRBJ1-1	.	TRBD1	TGTGCCAGCAGCCGTCTAGGACAGGGCGACACTGAAGCTTTCTTT	CASSRLGQGDTEAFF
17	TRBV18	TRBJ1-5	.	TRBD1	TGTGCCAGCTCACCACCCCGGACAGGGTGGGGCAATCAGCCCCAGCATTTT	CASSPPRTGWGNQPQHF
14	TRBV7-6	TRBJ1-1	.	.	TGTGCCAGCAGCTTAGCGGAACGGAGCACTGAAGCTTTCTTT	CASSLAERSTEAFF
15	TRBV28	TRBJ2-7	.	TRBD2	TGTGCCACCCCGGGGATAGCGGGTTTTACCTACGAGCAGTACTTC	CATPGIAGFTYEQYF
13	TRBV3-1/TRBV3-2	TRBJ2-2	.	TRBD1	TGTGCCAGCAGCCCGACAGGGACCGGGGAGCTGTTTTTT	CASSPTGTGELFF